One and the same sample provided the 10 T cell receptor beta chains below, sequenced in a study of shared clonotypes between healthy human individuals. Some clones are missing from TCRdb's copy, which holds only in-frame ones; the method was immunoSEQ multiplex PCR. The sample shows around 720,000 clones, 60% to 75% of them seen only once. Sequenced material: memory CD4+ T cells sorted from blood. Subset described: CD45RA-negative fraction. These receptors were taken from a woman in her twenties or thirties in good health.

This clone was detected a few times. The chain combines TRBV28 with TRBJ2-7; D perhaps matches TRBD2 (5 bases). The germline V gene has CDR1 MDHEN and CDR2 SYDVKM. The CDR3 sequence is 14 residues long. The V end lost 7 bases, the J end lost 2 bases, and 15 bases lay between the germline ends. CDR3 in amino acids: CASTLSGNTYEQYF. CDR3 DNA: TGTGCCAGCACCCTCAGCGGAAACACCTACGAGCAGTACTTC.

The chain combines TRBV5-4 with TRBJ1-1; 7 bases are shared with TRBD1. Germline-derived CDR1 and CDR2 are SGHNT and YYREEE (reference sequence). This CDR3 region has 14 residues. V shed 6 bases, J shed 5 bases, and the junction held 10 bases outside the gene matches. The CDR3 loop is CASKKTGIRTEAFF. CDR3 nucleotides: TGTGCCAGCAAAAAGACAGGGATAAGAACTGAAGCTTTCTTT.

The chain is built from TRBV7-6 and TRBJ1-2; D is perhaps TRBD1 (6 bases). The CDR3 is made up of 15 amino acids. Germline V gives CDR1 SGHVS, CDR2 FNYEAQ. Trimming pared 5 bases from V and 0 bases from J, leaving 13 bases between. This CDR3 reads CASSADRHTNYGYTF. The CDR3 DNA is TGTGCCAGCAGCGCCGACAGGCATACTAACTATGGCTACACCTTC.

For the CDR3, the DNA is TGTGCCAGCAGGGTGACAGGGGCAGGCCAGCCCCAGCATTTT. It yields the protein CASRVTGAGQPQHF. This sequence joins TRBV2 and TRBJ1-5; 8 nucleotides agree with TRBD1. Germline loops: CDR1 SNHLY, CDR2 FYNNEI. CDR3 length: 14 amino acids. The J segment lost 7 bases and the V segment lost 6 bases, leaving 8 bases of the junction unmatched. Filled out from reference TRBV2 and TRBJ1-5, the complete variable domain reads EPEVTQTPSHQVTQMGQEVILRCVPISNHLYFYWYRQILGQKVEFLVSFYNNEISEKSEIFDDQFSVERPDGSNFTLKIRSTKLEDSAMYFCASRVTGAGQPQHFGDGTRLSIL.

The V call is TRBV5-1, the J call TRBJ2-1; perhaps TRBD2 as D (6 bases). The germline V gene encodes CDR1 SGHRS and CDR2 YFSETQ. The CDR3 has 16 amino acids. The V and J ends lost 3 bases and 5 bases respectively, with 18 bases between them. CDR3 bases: TGCGCCAGCAGCTCGTCCTACGGGAGTCTAAACAATGAGCAGTTCTTC. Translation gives CASSSSYGSLNNEQFF.

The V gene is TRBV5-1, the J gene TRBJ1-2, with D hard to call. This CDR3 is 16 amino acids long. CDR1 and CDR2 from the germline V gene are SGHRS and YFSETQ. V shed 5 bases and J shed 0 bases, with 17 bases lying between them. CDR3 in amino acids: CASRRQPSTTNYGYTF. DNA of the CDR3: TGCGCCAGCAGACGGCAACCTTCAACGACTAACTATGGCTACACCTTC.

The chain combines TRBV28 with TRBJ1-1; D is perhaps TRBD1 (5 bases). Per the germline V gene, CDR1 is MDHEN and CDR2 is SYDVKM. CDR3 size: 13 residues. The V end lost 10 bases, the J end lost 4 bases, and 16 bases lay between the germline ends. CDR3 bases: TGTGCCACCGAAGGGGTTCTTGTCACTGAAGCTTTCTTT. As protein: CATEGVLVTEAFF.

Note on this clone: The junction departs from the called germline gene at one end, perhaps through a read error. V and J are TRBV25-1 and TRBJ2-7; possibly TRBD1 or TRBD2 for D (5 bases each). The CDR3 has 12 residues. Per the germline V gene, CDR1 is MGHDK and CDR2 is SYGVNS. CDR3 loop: CASSADAWGSHF. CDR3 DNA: TGTGCCAGCAGTGCTGACGCGTGGGGGTCACACTTC.

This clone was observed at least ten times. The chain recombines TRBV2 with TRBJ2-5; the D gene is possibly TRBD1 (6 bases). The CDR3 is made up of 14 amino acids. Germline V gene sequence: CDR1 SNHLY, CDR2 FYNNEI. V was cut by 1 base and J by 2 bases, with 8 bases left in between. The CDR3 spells CASSEEQGQETQYF. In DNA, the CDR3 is TGTGCCAGCAGTGAAGAGCAGGGGCAAGAGACCCAGTACTTC.

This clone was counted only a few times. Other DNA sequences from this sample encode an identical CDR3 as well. DNA of the CDR3: TGTGCCAGCAGCCGCGACAGAACAAATGAAAAACTGTTTTTT. Protein sequence: CASSRDRTNEKLFF. The J gene is TRBJ1-4, the V gene TRBV5-4, with a possible D match to TRBD1 (5 bases). Germline V gene lookup returns CDR1 SGHNT and CDR2 YYREEE (reference sequence). The CDR3 length is 14 residues. V lost 4 bases and J 5 bases, leaving 12 bases between the germline ends.